These T cell receptor beta chains were read from a single sample in a study of T cells in Graves' hyperthyroidism and ophthalmopathy. TCRdb passed the multiplex PCR reads through MiXCR, listing each CDR3 protein once. This table has a few hundred thousand distinct CDR3 sequences, 15% to 18% appearing once. Source material: blood. The receptor source for this set is a woman aged 18-29 years with Graves' hyperthyroidism. The CDR3 runs from the conserved cysteine through the conserved F or W. The D gene is left open where the match is weak. Clone size is stated in some rows and not others, as once, few, many or a class when expanded.

TRBV7-9	many	TRBJ2-6	NA	TGTGCCAGCAGCGAACAGGGTCGCGGTGGGGCCAACGTCCTGACTTTC	CASSEQGRGGANVLTF
TRBV20-1	few	TRBJ2-1	TRBD1	TGCAGTGCTAGAGGCCCGGGACAGGGAGGGAATGAGCAGTTCTTC	CSARGPGQGGNEQFF
TRBV11-2	NA	TRBJ2-5	NA	TGTGCCAGCAGCGCGGACAGCTCTTACTTC	CASSADSSYF
TRBV20-1	many	TRBJ2-5	NA	TGCAGTGCGGGAGGTAGCAAAGAGACCCAGTACTTC	CSAGGSKETQYF
TRBV5-1	few	TRBJ2-2	NA	TGCGCCAGCAGCGTCAGGATCCCCTTAGGCGGGGAGCTGTTTTTT	CASSVRIPLGGELFF
TRBV7-9	NA	TRBJ1-2	NA	TGTGCCAGCACGACTCCGTTAGCTAACTATGGCTACACCTTC	CASTTPLANYGYTF
TRBV3-1	many	TRBJ2-5	TRBD2	TGTGCCAGCAGCCAAGATCCCCTAGCGGGGGAAGAGACCCAGTACTTC	CASSQDPLAGEETQYF
TRBV12-5	many	TRBJ2-7	TRBD1	TGTGCTAGTGGTTTGGTACCTTCCGGGACAGGGACTAACGAGCAGTACTTC	CASGLVPSGTGTNEQYF
TRBV6-1	NA	TRBJ2-5	TRBD1	TGTGCCAGCAGAGCTACCGGGACAGGGAAGGAGACCCAGTACTTC	CASRATGTGKETQYF
TRBV30	few	TRBJ2-3	TRBD2	TGTGCCTGGAGTGTCTTAGCGGGGGGGACGGGGCAGTATTTT	CAWSVLAGGTGQYF
TRBV5-5	few	TRBJ2-1	NA	TGTGCCAGCAGCTTGGCCTCGGGGCTTGAGCAGTTCTTC	CASSLASGLEQFF
TRBV12-3/TRBV12-4	many	TRBJ2-6	NA	TGTGCCAGCAGCCACCAGAGCTCTGGGGCCAACGTCCTGACTTTC	CASSHQSSGANVLTF
TRBV7-7	many	TRBJ2-7	TRBD2	TGTGCTAGCAGCTTCCTTGACCTAAGTGGGACTAGCGGGGGCCTCTCCTACGAGCAGTACTTC	CASSFLDLSGTSGGLSYEQYF
TRBV12-3/TRBV12-4	NA	TRBJ2-1	TRBD2	TGTGCCAGCAGTCCACTAGCGGGGGGGCAGAATGAGCAGTTCTTC	CASSPLAGGQNEQFF
TRBV5-1	many	TRBJ2-1	TRBD2	TGCGCCAGCACCTTTAGCGGGGCCTCTCGAGATGAGCAGTTCTTC	CASTFSGASRDEQFF
TRBV29-1	NA	TRBJ2-1	TRBD2	TGCAGCGGCGTCGGACTAGCGGGAATCAATGAGCAGTTCTTC	CSGVGLAGINEQFF